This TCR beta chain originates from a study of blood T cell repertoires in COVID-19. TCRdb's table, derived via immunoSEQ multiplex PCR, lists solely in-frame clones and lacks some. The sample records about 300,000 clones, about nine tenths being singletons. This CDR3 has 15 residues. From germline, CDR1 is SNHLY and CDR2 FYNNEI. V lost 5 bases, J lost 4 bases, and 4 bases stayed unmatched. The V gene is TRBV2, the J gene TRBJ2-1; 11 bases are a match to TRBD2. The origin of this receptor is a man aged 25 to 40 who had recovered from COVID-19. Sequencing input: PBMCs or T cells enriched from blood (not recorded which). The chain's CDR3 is CASSNPSGGYNEQFF. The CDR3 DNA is TGTGCCAGCAGTAACCCTAGCGGGGGGTACAATGAGCAGTTCTTC.